This TCR beta chain appears in the sequencing data of a study of blood T cell repertoires in COVID-19. Across the whole study: Samples taken during acute and convalescent COVID-19 were collected in the United States, Italy and Spain. T cells, B-cell-depleted T cells, or PBMCs provided the cDNA or gDNA that served as material.

Germline values: CDR1 SGDLS, CDR2 YYNGEE. CDR3 length: 15 residues. V was clipped by 0 bases and J by 3 bases, with 13 bases between them. Sequenced by immunoSEQ multiplex PCR; TCRdb stores in-frame clones only, minus some. In the table there are around 100,000 clones, about 85% of which are singletons. The receptor's source is a man aged 45-65 years with active or convalescent COVID-19. Sequencing used peripheral blood. This sequence joins TRBV9 and TRBJ2-7, with D maybe TRBD1 (5 bases). As DNA, the CDR3 is TGTGCCAGCAGCGTAGGCCAAGGGGTGGGCTACGAGCAGTACTTC. Translated, it gives CASSVGQGVGYEQYF.